These 12 T cell receptor beta chains share one sample of origin, sequenced in a study of beta chain features in type 1 diabetes. All of the isolated RNA was reverse transcribed, so expressed TCRB transcripts were sequenced. Only in-frame clones appear in the TCRdb table, and some are missing; sequencing was by immunoSEQ multiplex PCR. Seen here are some 500,000 clones, over 10% observed once, and the top ten hold approximately 0.05%. The sequenced sample was naive CD4+ T cells from blood. These receptors were collected from a woman younger than 35 in good health.

J is TRBJ1-4 and V is TRBV7-8; D is ambiguous. The CDR3 totals 15 residues. The ends were cut back, 0 bases at V and 3 bases at J, with 8 bases in the middle. Germline V gene sequence: CDR1 SGHVS, CDR2 FQNEAQ. CDR3 residues: CASSLAGIPNEKLFF. The CDR3 nucleotides read TGTGCCAGCAGCTTAGCAGGGATACCTAATGAAAAACTGTTTTTT.

This clone has just a few counts. V usage is TRBV15 and J usage is TRBJ2-3, with D possibly matching TRBD2 (6 bases). The CDR3 sequence is 14 residues long. In germline, CDR1 is LNHNV, CDR2 YYDKDF (reference sequence). V shed 6 bases and J shed 2 bases, with 12 bases lying between them. This CDR3 is CATRVGTLTDTQYF. CDR3 nucleotides: TGTGCCACCAGGGTGGGGACTCTCACAGATACGCAGTATTTT.

The V and J genes are TRBV25-1 and TRBJ2-1; D uncertain. Germline V gives CDR1 MGHDK, CDR2 SYGVNS. Trimming cost V 5 bases and J 4 bases, with 6 bases left between them. The CDR3 consists of 12 residues. The CDR3 loop is CASSRRYNEQFF. The DNA for the CDR3 is TGTGCCAGCAGTCGTAGGTACAATGAGCAGTTCTTC.

V is TRBV11-1 and J is TRBJ2-1, with TRBD2 identical over 11 bases. Per the germline V gene, CDR1 is SGHAT and CDR2 is FQDESV (reference sequence). This CDR3 spans 15 amino acids. With V trimmed by 4 bases and J by 5 bases, 4 bases remained unmatched. This chain's CDR3 is CASSSGTSGNNEQFF. For the CDR3, the DNA is TGTGCCAGCAGCTCCGGGACTAGCGGCAACAATGAGCAGTTCTTC. Based on the CDR3 plus reference TRBV11-1 and TRBJ2-1, the full variable domain is EAEVAQSPRYKITEKSQAVAFWCDPISGHATLYWYRQILGQGPELLVQFQDESVVDDSQLPKDRFSAERLKGVDSTLKIQPAELGDSAMYLCASSSGTSGNNEQFFGPGTRLTVL.

The genes are TRBV11-1 and TRBJ2-4, with no clear D. CDR3 length: 14 amino acids. Looked up from germline, CDR1 is SGHAT and CDR2 is FQDESV (reference sequence). The V gene lost 5 bases and the J gene lost 0 bases, with 8 bases spanning the gap. The CDR3 loop is CASSTPGAKNIQYF. In DNA, the CDR3 is TGTGCCAGCAGCACGCCCGGAGCCAAAAACATTCAGTACTTC.

V usage is TRBV9 and J usage is TRBJ1-4; possible D gene TRBD1, 6 bases. V lost 0 bases and J lost 3, with 9 bases in between. The CDR3 contains 15 residues. Germline V lookup: CDR1 SGDLS, CDR2 YYNGEE. This CDR3 is CASSVEDRSNEKLFF. The CDR3 bases are TGTGCCAGCAGCGTAGAAGACAGGTCTAATGAAAAACTGTTTTTT.

This rearrangement joins TRBV7-7 to TRBJ2-1; D may be TRBD1 (5 bases). CDR1 is SSHAT, CDR2 FNYEAQ, per germline (reference sequence). CDR3 size: 13 residues. The germline V and J ends were trimmed by 5 bases and 6 bases, with 11 bases remaining between them. CDR3 sequence: CASSPKTVNEQFF. As DNA, the CDR3 is TGTGCCAGCAGCCCTAAGACAGTCAATGAGCAGTTCTTC.

This clone was counted between two and nine times. This chain links TRBV29-1 with TRBJ2-6; 11 nucleotides line up with TRBD1. With 6 bases clipped from V and 1 base from J, the junction kept 5 bases outside the gene matches. There are 16 residues in the CDR3. The germline gives CDR1 SQVTM, CDR2 ANQGSEA. This CDR3 reads CSVGTGGQSGANVLTF. The CDR3 DNA reads TGCAGCGTGGGGACAGGGGGACAGTCTGGGGCCAACGTCCTGACTTTC.

This clone has only a few counts. The chain employs TRBV7-2 and TRBJ2-3; no reliable D call. The CDR3 length is 12 residues. The germline V gene encodes CDR1 SGHTA and CDR2 FQGNSA. V was trimmed by 3 bases and J by 4 bases, leaving 5 bases between them. CDR3 protein: CASSFLSDTQYF. In nucleotides, the CDR3 is TGTGCCAGCAGCTTCCTTTCAGATACGCAGTATTTT.

The chain employs TRBV7-8 and TRBJ1-1; 9 bases fit TRBD1. Germline V gene sequence: CDR1 SGHVS, CDR2 FQNEAQ. J lost 3 bases, V lost 3 bases, and 8 bases had no gene match. This CDR3 has 16 amino acids. The CDR3 loop reads CASSFRRDRADTEAFF. The CDR3, as DNA: TGTGCCAGCAGCTTCAGAAGGGACAGGGCGGACACTGAAGCTTTCTTT.

The chain uses TRBV4-2 and TRBJ2-3; D remains unclear. This CDR3 has 16 amino acids. Germline V gives CDR1 LGHNA, CDR2 YNFKEQ. The ends were cut back, 8 bases at V and 0 bases at J, with 18 bases in the middle. The CDR3 region is CASRDIRDPSTDTQYF. The CDR3 bases are TGTGCCAGCCGAGACATAAGGGATCCTAGCACAGATACGCAGTATTTT.

This clone has just a few counts. The chain couples TRBV7-2 to TRBJ2-2; D possibly corresponds to TRBD1 (6 bases). V dropped 3 bases and J dropped 15 bases, with 23 bases sitting between them. The germline V gene has CDR1 SGHTA and CDR2 FQGNSA. The CDR3 has 15 residues. The CDR3 reads CASSLLQGRSGSMFF. The CDR3 region has the DNA TGTGCCAGCAGCTTGTTACAGGGTAGAAGTGGGTCGATGTTTTTT. Combining the CDR3 with reference TRBV7-2 and TRBJ2-2 gives the whole variable domain GAGVSQSPSNKVTEKGKDVELRCDPISGHTALYWYRQSLGQGLEFLIYFQGNSAPDKSGLPSDRFSAERTGGSVSTLTIQRTQQEDSAVYLCASSLLQGRSGSMFFGEGSRLTVL.